This is a list of T cell receptor beta chains from one sample in a study of blood T cell repertoires in COVID-19. Data came from immunoSEQ multiplex PCR; TCRdb stores just in-frame clones and leaves some out. The sample carries 30,000 to 40,000 clones, approximately 81% recorded once. The sample comprised peripheral blood. The receptors stem from a man in his 60s with COVID-19, enrolled during active disease. Each CDR3 is given with its conserved first and last residue. The order of the fields is J gene, V gene, D gene, clone size, CDR3 DNA, CDR3 protein. D genes are given only for firm matches. Clone size, where shown, is once, few, many, or a class for clones that have expanded.

>TRBJ2-1|TRBV9|TRBD2|.
TGTGCCAGCAGCTTCGATAGCGGGAACTACAATGAGCAGTTCTTC
CASSFDSGNYNEQFF
>TRBJ1-2|TRBV27|TRBD1|.
TGTGCCAGCAGTCCGATGACAGGGGCTAACTATGGCTACACCTTC
CASSPMTGANYGYTF
>TRBJ1-3|TRBV19|.|.
TGTGCCAGTAGTCGGAACACCATATATTTT
CASSRNTIYF
>TRBJ1-5|TRBV5-1|TRBD1|few
TGCGCCAGCAGAATGGGACAGTCCAGTCAAATGCATTTT
CASRMGQSSQMHF
>TRBJ1-2|TRBV5-1|TRBD1|few
TGCGCCAGCAGCTTCCTCGGACAGGGAGCTAACTATGGCTACACCTTC
CASSFLGQGANYGYTF
>TRBJ1-3|TRBV4-3|.|.
TGCGCCAGCAGCCAGGCGGCAACCGGAAACACCATATATTTT
CASSQAATGNTIYF
>TRBJ1-1|TRBV5-4|TRBD1|.
TGTGCCAGCAGCCTGACAGGGGGCGGCACTGAAGCTTTCTTT
CASSLTGGGTEAFF
>TRBJ1-2|TRBV19|.|.
TGTGCCAGTAGTATAAGGGACACAGGAGGCTACACCTTC
CASSIRDTGGYTF
>TRBJ1-5|TRBV28|TRBD1|.
TGTGCCAGCAGTTCCTCAGGGGGCAGGCAGCCCCAGCATTTT
CASSSSGGRQPQHF
>TRBJ1-3|TRBV19|.|.
TGTGCCAGTAGTATTTCTGTCTCTGGAAACACCATATATTTT
CASSISVSGNTIYF
>TRBJ1-2|TRBV2|.|.
TGTGCCAGCTGTTACAGGGAGGGGTCCAATGGCTACACCTTC
CASCYREGSNGYTF
>TRBJ1-3|TRBV7-2|.|.
TGTGCCAGCAGCTCCCGGACGGGGAACTCTGGAAACACCATATATTTT
CASSSRTGNSGNTIYF
>TRBJ2-7|TRBV7-9|.|.
TGTGTCGGAGAGACAGGAGGCGAGCAGTACTTC
CVGETGGEQYF
>TRBJ2-1|TRBV14|TRBD2|.
TGTGCCAGCAGCCGGGGTCGACTAGCGGCGAGCTCCTACAATGAGCAGTTCTTC
CASSRGRLAASSYNEQFF
>TRBJ1-2|TRBV2|TRBD1|.
TGTGCCAGCTTTCTCCAGACAGGGGGGAGTGGCTACACCTTC
CASFLQTGGSGYTF
>TRBJ1-4|TRBV29-1|TRBD1|.
TGCAGCGCAATACAGGGGGCAAGGGAAAAACTGTTTTTT
CSAIQGAREKLFF
>TRBJ2-5|TRBV7-2|.|.
TGTGCCAGCAGCTTAACGGGGGGCATAGGTCAAGAGACCCAGTACTTC
CASSLTGGIGQETQYF
>TRBJ1-1|TRBV27|TRBD1|.
TGTGCCAGCAGTGCTGACAGGGGGCCCACTGAAGCTTTCTTT
CASSADRGPTEAFF
>TRBJ2-3|TRBV12-3/TRBV12-4|.|.
TGTGCCAGCAGCCCCACAGGGTACGATACGCAGTATTTT
CASSPTGYDTQYF
>TRBJ2-7|TRBV5-1|TRBD1|once
TGCGCCAGCAGCGTGCTACAGGGGATCGACTACGAGCAGTACTTC
CASSVLQGIDYEQYF
>TRBJ1-1|TRBV5-1|.|medium-sized
TGCGCCAGCAGCTTGGGAGCGAACACTGAAGCTTTCTTT
CASSLGANTEAFF
>TRBJ2-5|TRBV6-5|TRBD1|.
TGTGCCAGCAGCCGCTCGGGACAGGGCGGGACCCAGTACTTC
CASSRSGQGGTQYF
>TRBJ1-1|TRBV25-1|TRBD1|.
TGTGCCAGCAGGGGACAGGATCGGATGAACACTGAAGCTTTCTTT
CASRGQDRMNTEAFF
>TRBJ2-7|TRBV4-2|.|.
TGTGCCAGCAGCCCCAGGGGGCGGGAGGGCCAGGGCTACGAGCAGTACTTC
CASSPRGREGQGYEQYF
>TRBJ1-1|TRBV10-1|.|few
TGCGCCAGCAGAACAGAGAAGAACACTGAAGCTTTCTTT
CASRTEKNTEAFF
>TRBJ2-7|TRBV5-5|.|.
TGTGCCAGCAGCTTGCGTGGGCTCGGTGCCTACGAGCAGTACTTC
CASSLRGLGAYEQYF
>TRBJ1-1|TRBV7-2|TRBD1|.
TGTGCCAGCAGCCTCGGACAGGGGGCGGGTGAAGCTTTCTTT
CASSLGQGAGEAFF
>TRBJ2-5|TRBV5-4|TRBD2|.
TGTGCCAGCAGCTTGGTGACTAGCGAGGGGGGGACCCAGTACTTC
CASSLVTSEGGTQYF
>TRBJ2-3|TRBV5-1|.|.
TGCGCCAGCAGCTCTACCGGGACAAGACCCACAGATACGCAGTATTTT
CASSSTGTRPTDTQYF
>TRBJ1-2|TRBV6-2/TRBV6-3|.|few
TGTGCCAGCAGCCCTACTATGGGGGCGGAGGTTGATGGCTACACCTTC
CASSPTMGAEVDGYTF
>TRBJ1-2|TRBV5-1|.|once
TGCGCCAGCAGCTTGTTACAGGGCCTCGTGGGCGGCTACACCTTC
CASSLLQGLVGGYTF
>TRBJ1-4|TRBV30|.|.
TGTGCCTGGAGTAACACAGCCCTTAATGAAAAACTGTTTTTT
CAWSNTALNEKLFF
>TRBJ1-1|TRBV5-1|.|.
TGCGCCAGCAGCTTCGGGACTTTGAACACTGAAGCTTTCTTT
CASSFGTLNTEAFF
>TRBJ1-5|TRBV30|TRBD1|.
TGTGCCTGGAGCTACAGGGGGGATCAGCCCCAGCATTTT
CAWSYRGDQPQHF
>TRBJ1-2|TRBV12-3/TRBV12-4|.|.
TGTGCCAGCAGTTTAGGGGAGGGGTTCGGCTACACCTTC
CASSLGEGFGYTF
>TRBJ1-3|TRBV3-1/TRBV3-2|.|once
TGTGCCAGCAGCTATAGCTCTGGAAACACCATATATTTT
CASSYSSGNTIYF
>TRBJ1-5|TRBV5-1|.|few
TGCGCCAGCAGCTTGGGTCCAGGGAATCAGCAGCCCCAGCATTTT
CASSLGPGNQQPQHF
>TRBJ1-3|TRBV18|.|.
TGTGCCAGCTCACCCGGAGTCTCTGGAAACACCATATATTTT
CASSPGVSGNTIYF
>TRBJ1-4|TRBV5-1|TRBD1|.
TGCGCCAGCAGACCTGACAGGGTATCTGAAAAACTGTTTTTT
CASRPDRVSEKLFF
>TRBJ2-1|TRBV24-1|TRBD1|.
TGTGCCACCAGTCCCAACCCTGGACAGGGGGCCTCCAATCAGCAGTTCTTC
CATSPNPGQGASNQQFF
>TRBJ2-3|TRBV6-5|.|once
TGTGCCAGCAGTTACCGCGCACGTGCAGATACGCAGTATTTT
CASSYRARADTQYF
>TRBJ1-1|TRBV2|TRBD1|.
TGTGCCAGCACCGGGGACAGAGCAAGCACTGAAGCTTTCTTT
CASTGDRASTEAFF
>TRBJ1-1|TRBV6-1|.|.
TGTGCCAGCAGTGAGGAGTTCGGGTGGGGCCCGCGTCGGACTGAAGCTTTCTTT
CASSEEFGWGPRRTEAFF
>TRBJ2-7|TRBV6-5|TRBD1|few
TGTGCCAGCAGACCGGGACAGGGCTCCTACGAGCAGTACTTC
CASRPGQGSYEQYF
>TRBJ1-2|TRBV7-9|.|.
TGTGCCAGCAGCTTAAGATCGGGGTCTCAAGGCTACACCTTC
CASSLRSGSQGYTF
>TRBJ1-1|TRBV28|.|.
TGTGCCAGCAGTTTACGCCAGATCACTGAAGCTTTCTTT
CASSLRQITEAFF